The 10 T cell receptor beta chains below come from one sample, sequenced in a study of blood T cell repertoires in COVID-19. Sequencing used immunoSEQ multiplex PCR; TCRdb keeps in-frame clones, though not all of them. Among tens of thousands of clones listed, 85% to 90% were seen once. Sequencing input: peripheral blood. The receptor set was obtained from a man aged 65 to 85 with active or convalescent COVID-19.

The V and J genes are TRBV6-2 or TRBV6-3 and TRBJ1-1, with no clear D. Germline V gives CDR1 MNHEY, CDR2 SVGEGT. CDR3 length: 15 residues. Trimming pared 2 bases from V and 4 bases from J, leaving 14 bases between. The CDR3 DNA sequence: TGTGCCAGCAGTTACCGGGATGTAGGGATCACTGAAGCTTTCTTT. It yields the protein CASSYRDVGITEAFF.

The chain recombines TRBV27 with TRBJ2-7; 8 bases agree with TRBD2. Germline V gives CDR1 MNHEY, CDR2 SMNVEV (reference sequence). V shed 8 bases, J shed 2 bases, and the junction held 11 bases outside the gene matches. This CDR3 region has 15 residues. The CDR3 nucleotides are TGTGCCAGCCACGGGAGGACTAGCCCACCCTACGAGCAGTACTTC. Translating it yields CASHGRTSPPYEQYF.

The CDR3 DNA sequence: TGTGCCAGCAGCTTTAGGGACAGGCTTAATTCACCCCTCCACTTT. Amino acid sequence: CASSFRDRLNSPLHF. The chain employs TRBV5-6 and TRBJ1-6, with 8 bases aligning to TRBD1. V was clipped by 2 bases and J by 6 bases; unmatched bases: 4. CDR1 and CDR2 (germline): SGHDT, YYEEEE. The CDR3 is made up of 15 amino acids.

CDR3 coding DNA: TGTGCCAGCGGACAGGGAATTAGGACTGAAGCTTTCTTT. As protein: CASGQGIRTEAFF. The chain links TRBV19 to TRBJ1-1; TRBD1 aligns across 8 bases. This CDR3 is 13 amino acids long. V trimming: 9 bases; J trimming: 5 bases; junction bases outside the gene matches: 8. Germline V gives CDR1 LNHDA, CDR2 SQIVND (reference sequence).

This chain connects TRBV7-2 to TRBJ1-4; D gene unclear. Germline V gene sequence: CDR1 SGHTA, CDR2 FQGNSA. The germline V and J ends were trimmed by 3 bases and 3 bases, with 8 bases remaining between them. CDR3 length: 14 residues. Here the CDR3 DNA reads TGTGCCAGCAGCTTTCAGGCTTCTAATGAAAAACTGTTTTTT. It codes for CASSFQASNEKLFF.

This clone was found a few times. The rearrangement joins TRBV4-1 to TRBJ1-2, with D unresolved. Per germline, CDR1 MGHRA and CDR2 YSYEKL. Trimming removed 1 base at V and 4 bases at J, with 13 bases between. This CDR3 is built from 15 residues. The chain's CDR3 is CASSQVAQILYGYTF. The CDR3 DNA reads TGCGCCAGCAGCCAAGTCGCACAGATTCTCTATGGCTACACCTTC.

This clone occurred a few times. The chain uses TRBV7-2 and TRBJ2-7; D remains ambiguous. The CDR3 runs 14 residues. The V gene's germline CDR1 is SGHTA and CDR2 FQGNSA. The ends were cut back, 1 base at V and 2 bases at J, with 9 bases in the middle. The CDR3 DNA follows: TGTGCCAGCAGCTTAGGGCCCAGGACCTACGAGCAGTACTTC. Encoded protein: CASSLGPRTYEQYF.

This clone occurred once. The chain is built from TRBV28 and TRBJ1-2; 7 bases are a match to TRBD1. Germline CDR1 is MDHEN and CDR2 is SYDVKM. V shed 2 bases and J 8 bases; nucleotides not matched to a gene: 11. This CDR3 has 15 residues. In DNA form, the CDR3 reads TGTGCCAGCAGTTTAAGTGGAAGGGGGCTGGGAGGCTACACCTTC. It encodes CASSLSGRGLGGYTF.

This clone was seen once. Compared with germline, one end of the junction differs, possibly owing to a read error. This chain joins TRBV5-1 and TRBJ2-7; D possibly corresponds to TRBD1 (5 bases). Per germline, CDR1 SGHRS and CDR2 YFSETQ. The CDR3 sequence is 13 residues long. The CDR3 reads CASSLDSGFATHF. The DNA for the CDR3 is TGCGCCAGCAGCTTGGATTCAGGGTTTGCCACACACTTC.

The rearrangement links TRBV19 to TRBJ1-2, with no clear D. Deletions cut 3 bases from V and 2 bases from J, with 4 bases between. Per the germline V gene, CDR1 is LNHDA and CDR2 is SQIVND (reference sequence). The CDR3 covers 12 residues. CDR3 nucleotide sequence: TGTGCCAGTAGTATGAGGAACTATGGCTACACCTTC. Protein sequence: CASSMRNYGYTF.